The table lists the clone carrying this T cell receptor (beta chain) with a few counts. Antigen unknown. The data stem from a study of identical twins. Notes on the study in general: Potential partial confounding of zero-insertion analyses by invariant MAIT and iNKT cells was noted. Fewer insertions characterized abundant cord blood beta clonotypes, whereas memory repertoires showed none. Donors were not followed over many years; analysis was cross-sectional.

There are 13 residues in the CDR3. CDR1 is KGHSH, CDR2 LQKENI, per germline. Trimming pared 2 bases from V and 4 bases from J, leaving 5 bases between. TCRdb processed the 5' RACE reads anew with MiXCR; each CDR3 protein has one entry. The sample lists approximately 470,000 distinct CDR3 sequences, over 12% occurring once. The data were also submitted as part of a second study, on yellow fever vaccine responses in identical twins.

The rearrangement joins TRBV18 to TRBJ2-2, with D hard to call. Sequenced sample: CD4+ T cells sorted from blood. This TCR derives from a woman in her late teens or twenties in good health. In DNA form, the CDR3 reads TGTGCCAGCTCACCAGACTCCACCGGGGAGCTGTTTTTT. Its translation: CASSPDSTGELFF.